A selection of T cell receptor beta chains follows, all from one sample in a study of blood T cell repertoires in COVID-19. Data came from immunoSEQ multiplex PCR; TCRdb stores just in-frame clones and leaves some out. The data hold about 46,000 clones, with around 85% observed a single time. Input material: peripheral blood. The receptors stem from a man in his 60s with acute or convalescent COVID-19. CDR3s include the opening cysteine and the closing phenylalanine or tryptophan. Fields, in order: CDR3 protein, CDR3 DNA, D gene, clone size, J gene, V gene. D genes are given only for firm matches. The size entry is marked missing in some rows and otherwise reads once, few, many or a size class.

CASSPGSPYEQYF,TGTGCCAGCAGCCCCGGGTCCCCCTACGAGCAGTACTTC,NA,NA,TRBJ2-7,TRBV5-8
CASSGRQGRAGELFF,TGTGCCAGCAGCGGTCGGCAGGGTAGGGCCGGGGAGCTGTTTTTT,NA,NA,TRBJ2-2,TRBV11-1
CASSLAPGVGNSPLHF,TGTGCCAGCAGCTTAGCGCCGGGGGTAGGAAATTCACCCCTCCACTTT,NA,NA,TRBJ1-6,TRBV11-2
CASSLGQANTGELFF,TGTGCCAGCAGCTTAGGGCAGGCGAACACCGGGGAGCTGTTTTTT,NA,NA,TRBJ2-2,TRBV11-3
CASSLGTGAGANVLTF,TGTGCCAGTAGTTTGGGGACAGGGGCAGGGGCCAACGTCCTGACTTTC,TRBD1,NA,TRBJ2-6,TRBV19
CATSDREPYEQYF,TGTGCCACCAGTGACAGGGAACCCTACGAGCAGTACTTC,TRBD1,medium-sized,TRBJ2-7,TRBV15
CASSLGPTKETQYF,TGTGCCAGCAGCTTAGGGCCCACCAAAGAGACCCAGTACTTC,NA,NA,TRBJ2-5,TRBV11-2
CASSLSGRTAGELFF,TGCGCCAGCAGCTTGTCCGGACGGACAGCCGGGGAGCTGTTTTTT,NA,few,TRBJ2-2,TRBV5-1
CASSVSGGLGSNEQFF,TGTGCCAGCAGCGTATCGGGGGGACTAGGGTCCAATGAGCAGTTCTTC,TRBD2,NA,TRBJ2-1,TRBV7-9
CASSPDYQNIQYF,TGTGCCAGCTCACCAGACTACCAAAACATTCAGTACTTC,NA,NA,TRBJ2-4,TRBV18
CASSLDGVTGNTEAFF,TGTGCCAGCAGCTTAGATGGTGTAACAGGGAACACTGAAGCTTTCTTT,NA,NA,TRBJ1-1,TRBV11-2
CASSQSFVGSNEQYF,TGTGCCAGCAGCCAATCCTTTGTGGGGAGTAACGAGCAGTACTTC,NA,NA,TRBJ2-7,TRBV6-2/TRBV6-3
CAPRGIDTQYF,TGTGCCCCGCGCGGGATAGATACGCAGTATTTT,NA,NA,TRBJ2-3,TRBV3-1/TRBV3-2
CASSYTGDTQYF,TGTGCCAGCAGCTACACCGGGGATACGCAGTATTTT,NA,NA,TRBJ2-3,TRBV7-3
CASSDSGRGPEKLFF,TGTGCCAGCAGTGACTCGGGCAGGGGGCCTGAAAAACTGTTTTTT,TRBD1,NA,TRBJ1-4,TRBV25-1
CASSPSLAGAGYEQYF,TGTGCCAGCAGCCCGTCACTAGCGGGAGCTGGCTACGAGCAGTACTTC,TRBD2,NA,TRBJ2-7,TRBV3-1/TRBV3-2
CASSFGGRSGEQFF,TGTGCCAGCAGTTTCGGCGGGAGGTCGGGTGAGCAGTTCTTC,TRBD2,NA,TRBJ2-1,TRBV28
CASSLSREETQYF,TGCGCCAGCAGCCTTTCCAGGGAAGAGACCCAGTACTTC,NA,NA,TRBJ2-5,TRBV5-1
CASSSPGQGIVGFF,TGTGCCAGCAGCTCACCGGGACAGGGGATCGTCGGGTTCTTC,TRBD1,NA,TRBJ2-1,TRBV5-8
CASSFRTGNYEQYF,TGTGCCAGCAGCTTTCGGACAGGGAACTACGAGCAGTACTTC,TRBD1,few,TRBJ2-7,TRBV7-2
CASSPGQATPEAFF,TGTGCCAGCAGTCCGGGACAGGCAACACCTGAAGCTTTCTTT,TRBD1,NA,TRBJ1-1,TRBV28
CASLPGTSSLNEQFF,TGTGCCAGTTTACCCGGGACTAGCTCACTCAATGAGCAGTTCTTC,TRBD2,NA,TRBJ2-1,TRBV5-4
CASSSGQTPYEQYF,TGTGCCAGCAGTTCGGGACAAACTCCCTACGAGCAGTACTTC,NA,NA,TRBJ2-7,TRBV27
CAFFGGPFQETQYF,TGTGCCTTTTTCGGCGGCCCATTCCAAGAGACCCAGTACTTC,NA,once,TRBJ2-5,TRBV7-3
CASSPGPPTKGLDSPLHF,TGCGCCAGCAGTCCCGGGCCGCCTACCAAGGGGCTTGATTCACCCCTCCACTTT,NA,few,TRBJ1-6,TRBV23-1
CASSYERNGGNTIYF,TGTGCCAGCAGTTACGAGCGGAACGGCGGAAACACCATATATTTT,NA,NA,TRBJ1-3,TRBV6-5
CASLGLAGDNEQFF,TGCGCCAGCTTGGGCCTAGCGGGAGACAATGAGCAGTTCTTC,TRBD2,NA,TRBJ2-1,TRBV10-2
CASSPAGERSEQFF,TGTGCCAGCTCACCGGCGGGAGAGCGCTCTGAGCAGTTCTTC,TRBD2,NA,TRBJ2-1,TRBV18
CASSLAKGGGTEAFF,TGTGCCAGCAGTTTAGCTAAGGGCGGGGGCACTGAAGCTTTCTTT,NA,NA,TRBJ1-1,TRBV27
CASSFDKSSPLHF,TGTGCCAGCAGCTTCGACAAAAGCTCACCCCTCCACTTT,NA,NA,TRBJ1-6,TRBV11-3
CARTGYTQETQYF,TGTGCCAGAACAGGGTACACTCAAGAGACCCAGTACTTC,NA,NA,TRBJ2-5,TRBV19
CASSQEVPGEATGELFF,TGTGCCAGCAGCCAAGAGGTCCCGGGGGAGGCTACCGGGGAGCTGTTTTTT,NA,NA,TRBJ2-2,TRBV4-2
CASTLPPYGAGTDTQYF,TGTGCCAGCACCCTCCCCCCCTATGGGGCAGGGACAGATACGCAGTATTTT,NA,NA,TRBJ2-3,TRBV27
CASSFPTLGPNTGELFF,TGTGCCAGCAGTTTCCCCACACTAGGACCGAACACCGGGGAGCTGTTTTTT,NA,NA,TRBJ2-2,TRBV28
CASSLRDSAGLAGGNEQFF,TGTGCCAGCAGCTTAAGGGACAGTGCTGGGCTAGCGGGAGGAAATGAGCAGTTCTTC,TRBD2,NA,TRBJ2-1,TRBV7-2
CASSVWEDQPQHF,TGTGCCAGCAGTGTTTGGGAGGATCAGCCCCAGCATTTT,NA,NA,TRBJ1-5,TRBV2
CASSSGTGNTGELFF,TGCGCCAGCAGCTCCGGGACAGGGAACACCGGGGAGCTGTTTTTT,TRBD1,NA,TRBJ2-2,TRBV5-1
CAISEMSTGTDTQYF,TGTGCCATCAGTGAAATGTCGACAGGCACAGATACGCAGTATTTT,NA,NA,TRBJ2-3,TRBV10-3
CASSPGTGGHGYTF,TGTGCCAGCAGCCCCGGGACAGGGGGCCATGGCTACACCTTC,TRBD1,NA,TRBJ1-2,TRBV11-2
CASAGTGENGELFF,TGTGCCAGCGCCGGGACAGGGGAGAACGGGGAGCTGTTTTTT,TRBD1,NA,TRBJ2-2,TRBV28
CASSFAGQVVAFF,TGTGCCAGCAGTTTCGCCGGACAGGTTGTAGCTTTCTTT,TRBD1,NA,TRBJ1-1,TRBV28
CASSSTGWEGYTF,TGCGCCAGCAGCTCGACAGGATGGGAGGGCTACACCTTC,NA,NA,TRBJ1-2,TRBV5-1
CASTQGLDSNQPQHF,TGTGCCAGTACCCAGGGTCTCGATAGCAATCAGCCCCAGCATTTT,NA,NA,TRBJ1-5,TRBV19
CASSPRDRSNEKLFF,TGTGCCAGCAGCCCCCGGGACAGGTCTAATGAAAAACTGTTTTTT,TRBD1,NA,TRBJ1-4,TRBV9
CASSVFYSSYNEQFF,TGTGCCAGCAGCGTATTTTACAGCTCCTACAATGAGCAGTTCTTC,NA,NA,TRBJ2-1,TRBV9
CASSGLGGYLMNTEAFF,TGTGCCAGCAGTGGGCTCGGGGGTTACCTAATGAACACTGAAGCTTTCTTT,NA,NA,TRBJ1-1,TRBV2
CASSQAAGPYNEQFF,TGTGCCAGCAGCCAAGCGGCGGGGCCCTACAATGAGCAGTTCTTC,NA,NA,TRBJ2-1,TRBV11-2
CASTLSSYNEQFF,TGTGCCAGCACCCTAAGCTCCTACAATGAGCAGTTCTTC,NA,NA,TRBJ2-1,TRBV12-3/TRBV12-4
CASTRLAGAGLFF,TGTGCCAGCACTAGACTAGCGGGAGCTGGGTTGTTCTTC,TRBD2,NA,TRBJ2-1,TRBV6-5
CSVGSQFF,TGCAGTGTCGGGTCGCAGTTCTTC,NA,once,TRBJ2-1,TRBV20-1
CASRGGTSADTQYF,TGTGCCAGCAGGGGTGGGACTAGCGCAGATACGCAGTATTTT,TRBD2,NA,TRBJ2-3,TRBV2
CASDYPGTANYGYTF,TGTGCCAGCGATTATCCCGGGACAGCTAACTATGGCTACACCTTC,TRBD1,NA,TRBJ1-2,TRBV7-9
CASSPNLYEQYF,TGTGCCAGCTCACCAAATCTCTACGAGCAGTACTTC,NA,once,TRBJ2-7,TRBV18
CASSLGAPPVRF,TGTGCCAGCAGTTTAGGGGCACCCCCCGTGCGCTTC,NA,NA,TRBJ2-7,TRBV12-3/TRBV12-4
CASSLDRGIYGYTF,TGTGCCAGCAGCTTGGACAGGGGGATCTATGGCTACACCTTC,TRBD1,NA,TRBJ1-2,TRBV5-4
CATSDNSGRASVF,TGTGCCACCAGTGATAATAGCGGGAGGGCCTCGGTCTTC,TRBD2,NA,TRBJ2-1,TRBV24-1
CATSLSGSSSYNEQFF,TGTGCCACCAGCTTGAGCGGGAGTTCCTCCTACAATGAGCAGTTCTTC,TRBD2,once,TRBJ2-1,TRBV15